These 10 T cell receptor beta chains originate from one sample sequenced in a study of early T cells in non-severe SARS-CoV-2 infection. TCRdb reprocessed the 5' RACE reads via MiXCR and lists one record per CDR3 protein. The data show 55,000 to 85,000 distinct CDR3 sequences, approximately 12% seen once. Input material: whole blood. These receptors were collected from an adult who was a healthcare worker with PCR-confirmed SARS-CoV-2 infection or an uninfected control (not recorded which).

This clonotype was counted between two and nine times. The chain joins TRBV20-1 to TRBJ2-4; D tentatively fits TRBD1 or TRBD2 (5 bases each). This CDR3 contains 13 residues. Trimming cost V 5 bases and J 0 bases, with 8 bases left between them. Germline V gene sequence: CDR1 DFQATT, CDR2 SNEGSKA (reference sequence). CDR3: CSAGTLAKNIQYF. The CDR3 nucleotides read TGCAGTGCTGGGACCCTAGCCAAAAACATTCAGTACTTC.

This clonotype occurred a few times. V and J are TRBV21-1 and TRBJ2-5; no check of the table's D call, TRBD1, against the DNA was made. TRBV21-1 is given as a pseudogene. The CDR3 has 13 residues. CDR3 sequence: CASSQDSQETQYF. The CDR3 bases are TGTGCCAGCAGCCAGGACAGTCAAGAGACCCAGTACTTC.

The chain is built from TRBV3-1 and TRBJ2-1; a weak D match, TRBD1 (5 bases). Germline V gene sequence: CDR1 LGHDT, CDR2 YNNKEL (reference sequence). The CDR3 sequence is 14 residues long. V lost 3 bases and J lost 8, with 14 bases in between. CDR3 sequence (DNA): TGTGCCAGCAGCCACCTGGGGCTCCGAGATGAGCAGTTCTTC. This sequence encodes CASSHLGLRDEQFF.

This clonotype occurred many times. The CDR3 DNA sequence: TGTGCCAGCAGCCAAAGGACCCCCGGACCCTACGAGCAGTACTTC. Protein: CASSQRTPGPYEQYF. The rearrangement joins TRBV4-2 to TRBJ2-7; no definite D call. The CDR3 consists of 15 residues. Germline CDR1 LGHNA, CDR2 YNFKEQ. V lost 2 bases to trimming and J lost 2 bases, with 13 bases between them.

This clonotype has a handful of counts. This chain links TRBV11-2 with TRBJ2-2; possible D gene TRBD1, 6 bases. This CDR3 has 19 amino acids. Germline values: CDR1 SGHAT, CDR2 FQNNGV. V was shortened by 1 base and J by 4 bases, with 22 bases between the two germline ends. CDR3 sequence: CASSLVVPDSPASTGELFF. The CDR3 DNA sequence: TGTGCCAGCAGCTTAGTAGTCCCGGACAGCCCGGCGAGCACCGGGGAGCTGTTTTTT.

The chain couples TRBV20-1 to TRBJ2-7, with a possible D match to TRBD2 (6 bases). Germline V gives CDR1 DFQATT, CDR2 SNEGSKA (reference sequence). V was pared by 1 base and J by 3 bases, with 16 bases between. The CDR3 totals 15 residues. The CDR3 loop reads CSARAERLANYEQYF. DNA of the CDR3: TGCAGTGCTAGAGCCGAGAGGCTAGCGAACTACGAGCAGTACTTC.

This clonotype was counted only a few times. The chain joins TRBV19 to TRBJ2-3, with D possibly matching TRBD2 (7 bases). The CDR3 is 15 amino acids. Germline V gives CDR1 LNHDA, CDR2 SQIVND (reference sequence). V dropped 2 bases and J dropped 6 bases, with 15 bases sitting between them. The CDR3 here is CASSIRGGGLDTQYF. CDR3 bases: TGTGCCAGTAGTATAAGAGGGGGGGGGCTGGATACGCAGTATTTT.

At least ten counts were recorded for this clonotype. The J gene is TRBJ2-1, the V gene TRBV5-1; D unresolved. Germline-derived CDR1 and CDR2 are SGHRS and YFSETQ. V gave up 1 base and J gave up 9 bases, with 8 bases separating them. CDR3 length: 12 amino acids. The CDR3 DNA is TGCGCCAGCAGCTTGTGGGGTAGTGAGCAGTTCTTC. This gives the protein CASSLWGSEQFF.

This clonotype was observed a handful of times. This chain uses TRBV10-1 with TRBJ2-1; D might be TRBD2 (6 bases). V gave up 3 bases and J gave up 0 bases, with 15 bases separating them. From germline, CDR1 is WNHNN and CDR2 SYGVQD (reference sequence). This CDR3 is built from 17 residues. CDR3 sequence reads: CASSDGAGPNSYNEQFF. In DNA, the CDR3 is TGCGCCAGCAGTGATGGTGCGGGGCCTAACTCCTACAATGAGCAGTTCTTC.

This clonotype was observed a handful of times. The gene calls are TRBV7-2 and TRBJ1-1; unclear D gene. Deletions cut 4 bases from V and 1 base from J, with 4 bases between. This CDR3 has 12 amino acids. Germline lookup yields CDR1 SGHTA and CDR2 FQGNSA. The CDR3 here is CASSYRNTEAFF. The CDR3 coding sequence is TGTGCCAGCAGCTACAGGAACACTGAAGCTTTCTTT.